This record concerns one T cell receptor beta chain sequence. The sample belongs to a study of blood T cell repertoires in COVID-19. CDR3 size: 12 residues. Per germline, CDR1 GTSNPN and CDR2 SVGIG (reference sequence). The V and J ends lost 4 bases and 4 bases respectively, with 7 bases between them. Only in-frame clones appear in the TCRdb table, and some are missing; sequencing was by immunoSEQ multiplex PCR. This table holds more than 250,000 clones, 90% found once. The source is a woman between 45 and 65 years old with COVID-19, enrolled during active disease. V is TRBV30 and J is TRBJ2-2, with a tentative D call TRBD2 (5 bases). Material for sequencing was peripheral blood. The chain's CDR3 is CAWTGVTGELFF. CDR3 bases: TGTGCCTGGACCGGGGTCACCGGGGAGCTGTTTTTT.